A single sample is the source of the 14 T cell receptor beta chains below, sequenced in a study of spatial heterogeneity in lung cancer. Time point meaning: sample taken at primary tumor resection. TCRdb fed the 5' RACE reads into MiXCR, producing one record per CDR3 protein. The data contain about 92,000 distinct CDR3 sequences, roughly 12% of them singletons. The sample in question was PBMCs, obtained at surgery. These receptors all stem from a male donor with early-stage non-small cell lung cancer.

This chain links TRBV7-6 with TRBJ2-3, with D unclear. V gave up 1 base and J gave up 4 bases, with 9 bases separating them. This CDR3 region has 14 residues. Germline loops: CDR1 SGHVS, CDR2 FNYEAQ. For the CDR3, the DNA is TGTGCCAGCAGCTTAGTCCCGGTTTCAGATACGCAGTATTTT. It translates to CASSLVPVSDTQYF.

This clonotype occurred a few times. This chain links TRBV6-1 with TRBJ2-5, with D perhaps TRBD1 (5 bases). The CDR3 contains 13 residues. Trimming stripped 3 bases from V and 7 bases from J, with 12 bases between. Per germline, CDR1 MNHNS and CDR2 SASEGT. The CDR3 is CASSDRASGTQYF. The CDR3 DNA follows: TGTGCCAGCAGTGACAGGGCGTCAGGGACCCAGTACTTC.

The chain recombines TRBV6-6 with TRBJ2-5, with 9 bases matching TRBD2. Germline V lookup: CDR1 MNHNY, CDR2 SVGAGI (reference sequence). The V segment lost 0 bases and the J segment 1 base; nucleotides outside the gene matches: 3. CDR3 length: 16 residues. The CDR3 region has the DNA TGTGCCAGCAGTTACTCCCTAGCGGGGCCCCAAGAGACCCAGTACTTC. The encoded protein is CASSYSLAGPQETQYF.

This clonotype was picked up a small number of times. The CDR3 DNA reads TGTGCCAGCACACGTTTATCCGGCACAGATACGCAGTATTTT. This translates into CASTRLSGTDTQYF. The chain is built from TRBV28 and TRBJ2-3; D uncertain. This CDR3 comprises 14 residues. CDR1 MDHEN and CDR2 SYDVKM come from the germline V gene. V was shortened by 7 bases and J by 1 base, with 12 bases between the two germline ends. Combining the CDR3 with reference TRBV28 and TRBJ2-3 gives the whole variable domain DVKVTQSSRYLVKRTGEKVFLECVQDMDHENMFWYRQDPGLGLRLIYFSYDVKMKEKGDIPEGYSVSREKKERFSLILESASTNQTSMYLCASTRLSGTDTQYFGPGTRLTVL.

A few counts support this clonotype. The chain has TRBV5-1 and TRBJ2-5; no clear D. CDR3 length: 15 residues. Trimming took 3 bases from V and 3 from J, leaving 15 bases between them. Germline loops: CDR1 SGHRS, CDR2 YFSETQ. The CDR3 loop is CASSWALLAEETQYF. CDR3 coding DNA: TGCGCCAGCAGCTGGGCCCTTCTTGCGGAAGAGACCCAGTACTTC. The full variable domain, rest sourced from reference TRBV5-1 and TRBJ2-5, is KAGVTQTPRYLIKTRGQQVTLSCSPISGHRSVSWYQQTPGQGLQFLFEYFSETQRNKGNFPGRFSGRQFSNSRSEMNVSTLELGDSALYLCASSWALLAEETQYFGPGTRLLVL.

This clonotype turned up a few times. The gene calls are TRBV10-3 and TRBJ2-7; the D gene is possibly TRBD1 (6 bases). The CDR3 has 12 amino acids. V dropped 4 bases and J dropped 7 bases, with 11 bases sitting between them. From germline, CDR1 is ENHRY and CDR2 SYGVKD. In DNA form, the CDR3 reads TGTGCCATCAGTGGACAGGACTCGGAGCAGTACTTC. This codes for CAISGQDSEQYF.

This clonotype qualifies as large. The V call is TRBV24-1, the J call TRBJ1-2; 9 bases map to TRBD1. The V segment lost 2 bases and the J segment 0 bases; nucleotides outside the gene matches: 6. This CDR3 is built from 17 residues. The germline gives CDR1 KGHDR, CDR2 SFDVKD. CDR3 sequence (DNA): TGTGCCACCAGTGATTGCAACAGGGGGCTGACTAACTATGGCTACACCTTC. Encoded protein: CATSDCNRGLTNYGYTF.

The table lists this clonotype with a few counts. CDR3 nucleotide sequence: TGTGCCAGCATGGACAGTACTAACTATGGCTACACCTTC. It yields the protein CASMDSTNYGYTF. The V call is TRBV6-5, the J call TRBJ1-2; maybe TRBD1 (6 bases). V was shortened by 7 bases and J by 0 bases, with 9 bases between the two germline ends. The germline CDR1 and CDR2 sequences are MNHEY and SVGAGI. This CDR3 has 13 residues.

The gene calls are TRBV10-3 and TRBJ2-3; D unclear. The germline V and J ends were trimmed by 10 bases and 6 bases, with 20 bases remaining between them. Germline V CDR1 and CDR2: ENHRY, SYGVKD. The CDR3 has 14 residues. The CDR3: CATTDRGPGDTQYF. DNA of the CDR3: TGTGCCACCACGGACCGCGGCCCCGGCGATACGCAGTATTTT.

V and J are TRBV29-1 and TRBJ2-1, with TRBD2 matching 8 bases. V lost 6 bases and J lost 2; bases outside the gene matches: 6. Germline V CDR1 and CDR2: SQVTM, ANQGSEA. This CDR3 is built from 14 residues. The CDR3 DNA sequence: TGCAGCGTAGTACTAGCGGACACCTACAATGAGCAGTTCTTC. Its translation is CSVVLADTYNEQFF.

This chain connects TRBV7-9 to TRBJ1-1; no clear D gene. The CDR3 has 13 amino acids. Trimming left V 1 base short and J 5 bases short, with 8 bases between. Per the germline V gene, CDR1 is SEHNR and CDR2 is FQNEAQ (reference sequence). In DNA, the CDR3 is TGTGCCAGCAGCTTAGAAGGAGGAACTGAAGCTTTCTTT. Protein: CASSLEGGTEAFF.

The CDR3, as DNA: TGTGCCAGCAGCTTAGCTGGCCGCGCTAAGGCGTCGAACACTGAAGCTTTCTTT. Translation: CASSLAGRAKASNTEAFF. The chain carries TRBV7-9 and TRBJ1-1; D uncertain. The CDR3 extends over 18 amino acids. The germline V gene has CDR1 SEHNR and CDR2 FQNEAQ (reference sequence). V lost 0 bases and J lost 1, with 18 bases in between.

This clonotype was recorded a few times. The rearrangement joins TRBV3-1 to TRBJ2-5, with D hard to call. Germline loops: CDR1 LGHDT, CDR2 YNNKEL (reference sequence). Trimming left V 6 bases short and J 4 bases short, with 6 bases between. CDR3 size: 11 residues. For the CDR3, the DNA is TGTGCCAGCAGGATTTCAGAGACCCAGTACTTC. It specifies CASRISETQYF.

Written as DNA, the CDR3 is TGTGCCATCAGTGAGTCAGGGGAAGACACCGGGGAGCTGTTTTTT. This gives the protein CAISESGEDTGELFF. V is TRBV10-3 and J is TRBJ2-2; D perhaps matches TRBD1 (5 bases). Trimming shortened V by 0 bases and J by 3 bases, and 8 bases separated the two germline ends. CDR3 length: 15 amino acids. Germline V gene sequence: CDR1 ENHRY, CDR2 SYGVKD.